The 10 T cell receptor beta chains below come from one sample, sequenced in a study of long-term antiretroviral therapy in people with HIV. They ran version v3.0 of the immunoSEQ assay at survey level. Here immunoSEQ multiplex PCR was the method, and the copy in TCRdb shows in-frame clones only, minus some. The data contain about 23,000 clones, around 85% of them singletons. The sample was unsorted PBMCs, taken 1.5 years after starting antiretroviral therapy. These TCRs come from a man between 25 and 39 years old with HIV.

The chain joins TRBV4-2 to TRBJ2-7; 9 bases map to TRBD2. Germline CDR1 LGHNA, CDR2 YNFKEQ. The CDR3 sequence is 20 residues long. The V gene end was trimmed by 0 bases and the J gene end by 0 bases; junction bases not matched to a gene: 15. Here the CDR3 DNA reads TGTGCCAGCAGCCAAGATGGTCGGCTAGCGGGGCCTGAAGCCTCCTACGAGCAGTACTTC. Residues: CASSQDGRLAGPEASYEQYF.

The rearrangement links TRBV28 to TRBJ2-7; 10 nucleotides line up with TRBD2. This CDR3 region has 15 residues. V lost 5 bases, J lost 8 bases, and 12 bases stayed unmatched. CDR1 is MDHEN and CDR2 is SYDVKM in the germline V gene. Written as DNA, the CDR3 is TGTGCCAGCAGTCCGCAAGCGGGGGGGTCTTTCCAGCAGTACTTC. Protein: CASSPQAGGSFQQYF.

V and J are TRBV11-2 and TRBJ2-5; D perhaps matches TRBD2 (5 bases). This CDR3 is 16 amino acids long. The V end lost 1 base, the J end lost 4 bases, and 16 bases lay between the germline ends. Germline values: CDR1 SGHAT, CDR2 FQNNGV. The CDR3 nucleotides are TGTGCCAGCAGCTTAGGAGACTACCATGGGAGAGAGACCCAGTACTTC. It codes for CASSLGDYHGRETQYF.

The chain uses TRBV5-1 and TRBJ2-7; D may be TRBD1 (5 bases). V dropped 7 bases and J dropped 1 base, with 15 bases sitting between them. CDR1 SGHRS and CDR2 YFSETQ come from the germline V gene. The CDR3 extends over 14 amino acids. For the CDR3, the DNA is TGCGCCAGCGGGGCCTGGGTGGGGTCCTACGAGCAGTACTTC. Translated, it gives CASGAWVGSYEQYF.

This clone appeared a few times. This rearrangement joins TRBV28 to TRBJ1-1; 8 nucleotides match TRBD1. V lost 6 bases and J lost 2; bases outside the gene matches: 11. This CDR3 region has 16 residues. The V gene's germline CDR1 is MDHEN and CDR2 SYDVKM. The CDR3 sequence is CASRRGQGKLNTEAFF. The CDR3 region has the DNA TGTGCCAGCAGACGTGGACAGGGAAAGTTAAACACTGAAGCTTTCTTT.

The chain couples TRBV5-1 to TRBJ1-1; D unresolved. Germline V CDR1 and CDR2: SGHRS, YFSETQ. V was trimmed by 0 bases and J by 2 bases, leaving 8 bases between them. This CDR3 contains 14 residues. The CDR3 DNA is TGCGCCAGCAGCTTGGAATTCGGAAACACTGAAGCTTTCTTT. Translating it yields CASSLEFGNTEAFF.

The chain couples TRBV30 to TRBJ1-1; 7 bases match TRBD1. The CDR3 sequence is 13 residues long. Germline trimming cut 1 base from V and 2 bases from J; bases unmatched to any gene: 1. Germline V gives CDR1 GTSNPN, CDR2 SVGIG (reference sequence). The DNA for the CDR3 is TGTGCCTGGAGTGAAGGGGGCAACACTGAAGCTTTCTTT. This translates into CAWSEGGNTEAFF.

The V gene is TRBV7-9, the J gene TRBJ2-1; a possible D gene is TRBD2 (5 bases). Germline assignment: CDR1 SEHNR and CDR2 FQNEAQ (reference sequence). Deletions cut 5 bases from V and 3 bases from J, with 17 bases between. CDR3 length: 16 residues. DNA of the CDR3: TGTGCCAGCAGCCCGGACGGCTCGGGGATCTACAATGAGCAGTTCTTC. This codes for CASSPDGSGIYNEQFF.

The chain combines TRBV19 with TRBJ1-1, with D perhaps TRBD1 (5 bases). The CDR3 has 16 amino acids. Germline lookup yields CDR1 LNHDA and CDR2 SQIVND (reference sequence). V was cut by 6 bases and J by 0 bases, with 17 bases left in between. The DNA of the CDR3 is TGTGCCAGTAGCGCTCCGTGGGGCCGAATGAACACTGAAGCTTTCTTT. Its translation: CASSAPWGRMNTEAFF. Complete variable domain (other parts from reference TRBV19 and TRBJ1-1): DGGITQSPKYLFRKEGQNVTLSCEQNLNHDAMYWYRQDPGQGLRLIYYSQIVNDFQKGDIAEGYSVSREKKESFPLTVTSAQKNPTAFYLCASSAPWGRMNTEAFFGQGTRLTVV.

The rearrangement uses TRBV6-5 and TRBJ1-5; no reliable D call. The germline V gene encodes CDR1 MNHEY and CDR2 SVGAGI. This CDR3 contains 11 residues. CDR3 in amino acids: CGVGVGQPQHF. The DNA of the CDR3 is TGTGGCGTTGGGGTAGGGCAGCCCCAGCATTTT.